The 3 T cell receptor beta chains below were found in one sample sequenced in a study of siplizumab effects on memory and regulatory T cells (dated by TCRdb to between 2017 and 2020). Library preparation used the immunoSEQ multiplex PCR assay. TCRdb re-hosts the immuneACCESS table, in-frame sequences only. Its copies lack some clones; in the studies checked, an unresolved V gene accounts for under half of them, and the cause for the rest is not known. This sample lists over 65,000 clones; 93% were detected once. The top ten clones comprise 4.5% to 5% of the sample. The specimen sequenced was CD8+ T cells sorted from blood. All receptors derive from a human donor in good health.

The chain has TRBV4-1 and TRBJ1-2; tentative D call: TRBD1 (5 bases). The CDR3 contains 14 residues. V was cut by 1 base and J by 4 bases, with 10 bases left in between. CDR1 and CDR2 (germline): MGHRA, YSYEKL. The CDR3 loop reads CASSQARGSYGYTF. CDR3 in DNA: TGCGCCAGCAGCCAAGCAAGGGGCAGCTATGGCTACACCTTC.

Ten or more counts support this clone. This same CDR3 is encoded by further DNA sequences in the sample. This chain uses TRBV6-5 with TRBJ2-7, with D uncertain. CDR1 MNHEY and CDR2 SVGAGI come from the germline V gene. The CDR3 loop spans 11 amino acids. Trimming took 6 bases from V and 4 from J, leaving 7 bases between them. CDR3 in amino acids: CASSLGYEQYF. The CDR3 DNA reads as TGTGCCAGCAGCCTCGGATACGAGCAGTACTTC.

The gene calls are TRBV4-2 and TRBJ2-7; D remains ambiguous. The CDR3 length is 15 residues. Deletions cut 0 bases from V and 0 bases from J, with 9 bases between. The germline CDR1 and CDR2 sequences are LGHNA and YNFKEQ. In nucleotides, the CDR3 is TGTGCCAGCAGCCAAGATACCGATGACTCCTACGAGCAGTACTTC. Its protein product is CASSQDTDDSYEQYF.